What follows is one T cell receptor (beta chain) and its context. What it binds is not known. This CDR3 is missing its conserved last phenylalanine or tryptophan, likely due to a read error. The data belong to a study of T cells in Graves' hyperthyroidism and ophthalmopathy. Study observations and caveats: Ophthalmopathy stood apart from stable hyperthyroidism in a 13 V-J model.

V was cut by 6 bases and J by 5 bases, with 8 bases left in between. The germline V gene has CDR1 MDHEN and CDR2 SYDVKM. This CDR3 is 12 amino acids long. Amplification yielded TCR beta CDR3 regions, with RNA transcripts as the source. Using the HTBI primer set, a first-round RT-PCR was run on the TCR CDR3. TCRdb independently ran MiXCR on the multiplex PCR reads; one entry per CDR3 protein. This table holds approximately 380,000 distinct CDR3 sequences, around 15% found once. The clonotype comes from a middle-aged man with Graves' ophthalmopathy. Sample: blood. This chain links TRBV28 with TRBJ1-5, with D unclear. The CDR3 here is CASSLGYQPQHL. The DNA for the CDR3 is TGTGCCAGCAGCTTGGGGTATCAGCCCCAGCATCTT.